This TCR beta chain was profiled in a study of regulatory T cells in long-lasting Graves disease. Study-wide points: Peripheral blood was the sole material, not thyroid tissue. Among samples with persistent disease, TRBV28, TRBJ1-2 and TRBJ2-5 were favored.

This clonotype has only a few counts. The target antigen is unknown. Library construction for TCR beta used iRepertoire HTBI primers and Arm-PCR of CDR3 regions. MiXCR was run by TCRdb on the multiplex PCR reads, yielding one entry per CDR3 protein. The sample holds 310,000 or so distinct CDR3 sequences, around 21% seen once. This CDR3 region has 14 residues. CDR1 GTSNPN and CDR2 SVGIG come from the germline V gene (reference sequence). Trimming took off 5 bases at V and 4 bases at J, with 17 bases between the two ends. The sample's time point: persistent/refractory GD, antithyroid drugs over 5 years with positive TRAb. PBMC-derived RNA was used for the TCR library. Clinicians diagnosed Graves' disease using American Thyroid Association guidelines.

The specimen was peripheral blood mononuclear cells (PBMCs), collected when the disease was refractory, from a patient treated with antithyroid drugs. V gene TRBV30 combines with J gene TRBJ2-5, with D hard to call. The sequence was collected from a female donor with Graves disease. This CDR3 is CAWEPAKNTETQYF. The CDR3 nucleotides read TGTGCCTGGGAGCCGGCAAAGAATACAGAGACCCAGTACTTC.